A single sample gave rise to the 27 T cell receptor beta chains below, sequenced in a study of shared clonotypes between healthy human individuals. The naive CD8 population came from CD45RO-negative cells selected for CCR7, without terminally differentiated effector memory CD45RA+ cells. TCRdb's copy holds only in-frame clones and misses some; the assay was immunoSEQ multiplex PCR. This sample yields about 2.2 million clones, of which around 93% are seen a single time; more than 1.5% belongs to the top ten. The sample was naive CD8+ T cells from PBMCs. The source of these receptors is a young man in good health. Some clones in this sample may be carry-over from other donors' samples.

In DNA, the CDR3 is TGTGCCAGCAGAGAGACCGGGACAGGGCTAAAGCCCCAGCATTTT. Translating it yields CASRETGTGLKPQHF. The chain combines TRBV6-6 with TRBJ1-5; 9 nucleotides match TRBD1. The J segment lost 8 bases and the V segment lost 6 bases, leaving 11 bases of the junction unmatched. Per the germline V gene, CDR1 is MNHNY and CDR2 is SVGAGI (reference sequence). The CDR3 is 15 amino acids.

This clone showed up just once. Other DNA sequences within the sample encode an identical CDR3. The chain has TRBV5-1 and TRBJ1-4; perhaps TRBD1 as D (6 bases). V was pared by 4 bases and J by 3 bases, with 13 bases between. There are 15 residues in the CDR3. Germline V lookup: CDR1 SGHRS, CDR2 YFSETQ. The DNA of the CDR3 is TGCGCCAGCAGCGGGAGGGGGGCGGCTAATGAAAAACTGTTTTTT. Protein sequence: CASSGRGAANEKLFF.

The chain uses TRBV13 and TRBJ2-1, with 12 bases that match TRBD1. This CDR3 region has 15 residues. J was trimmed by 7 bases and V by 4 bases; bases with no gene match: 5. Germline V gene lookup returns CDR1 PRHDT and CDR2 FYEKMQ (reference sequence). The CDR3 loop is CASSYRDRGRNEQFF. Here the CDR3 DNA reads TGTGCCAGCAGCTACCGGGACAGGGGGCGAAATGAGCAGTTCTTC.

The chain combines TRBV19 with TRBJ1-5; perhaps TRBD1 as D (6 bases). CDR1 and CDR2 (germline): LNHDA, SQIVND (reference sequence). V was shortened by 6 bases and J by 1 base, with 13 bases between the two germline ends. CDR3 length: 15 amino acids. CDR3 DNA sequence: TGTGCCAGTAGATATACAGGGATGAGCAATCAGCCCCAGCATTTT. Amino acids: CASRYTGMSNQPQHF.

The CDR3 spells CASSEMSGAPNYGYTF. In DNA form, the CDR3 reads TGCGCCAGCAGTGAGATGTCGGGGGCGCCTAACTATGGCTACACCTTC. This chain uses TRBV10-2 with TRBJ1-2, with a weak D call TRBD1 (6 bases). Germline V lookup: CDR1 WSHSY, CDR2 SAAADI. Trimming removed 2 bases at V and 0 bases at J, with 13 bases between. This CDR3 is 16 amino acids long.

This clone appeared once. The chain couples TRBV21-1 to TRBJ1-2; the table assigns TRBD1, which was not confirmed against the DNA. TRBV21-1 is noted as a pseudogene. The CDR3 consists of 13 residues. The DNA of the CDR3 is TGTGCCAGCGGGGGACAGGGGGCGCCGGGCTACACCTTC. This codes for CASGGQGAPGYTF.

V usage is TRBV7-9 and J usage is TRBJ2-7; 12 nucleotides match TRBD2. The length of the CDR3 is 16 residues. In germline, CDR1 is SEHNR, CDR2 FQNEAQ (reference sequence). The V and J ends lost 5 bases and 2 bases, in that order; junction bases with no gene match: 7. In nucleotides, the CDR3 is TGTGCCAGCAGCCCGGGACTAGCGGGTTCCACCTACGAGCAGTACTTC. This translates into CASSPGLAGSTYEQYF.

The chain employs TRBV11-3 and TRBJ2-1; D is perhaps TRBD2 (6 bases). The germline CDR1 and CDR2 sequences are SGHNT and YENEEA. V dropped 1 base and J dropped 1 base, with 14 bases sitting between them. This CDR3 region has 17 residues. CDR3 sequence: CASSLGMREASYNEQFF. For the CDR3, the DNA is TGTGCCAGCAGCTTAGGGATGAGGGAGGCTTCCTACAATGAGCAGTTCTTC.

The gene calls are TRBV10-3 and TRBJ1-1; D gene unclear. The V end was cut by 3 bases, the J end by 11 bases, with 13 bases between. CDR3 length equals 12 residues. Germline CDR1 ENHRY, CDR2 SYGVKD. As DNA, the CDR3 is TGTGCCATCAGTGACCCGCCATTTGGCGCTTTCTTT. It encodes CAISDPPFGAFF.

The rearrangement uses TRBV7-9 and TRBJ2-1; D is possibly TRBD1 or TRBD2 (5 bases each). CDR1 and CDR2 from the germline V gene are SEHNR and FQNEAQ (reference sequence). V lost 6 bases to trimming and J lost 5 bases, with 17 bases between them. The CDR3 runs to 15 residues. The DNA for the CDR3 is TGTGCCAGCAGGAAAGAAGGGACGAACGACAATGAGCAGTTCTTC. It codes for CASRKEGTNDNEQFF.

This chain links TRBV27 with TRBJ2-7, with 9 positions matching TRBD1. This CDR3 contains 16 residues. CDR1 is MNHEY, CDR2 SMNVEV, per germline (reference sequence). The V segment lost 2 bases and the J segment 3 bases; nucleotides outside the gene matches: 8. The CDR3 sequence is CASSLIPRQGVYEQYF. CDR3 nucleotide sequence: TGTGCCAGCAGTTTAATCCCCCGACAGGGGGTCTACGAGCAGTACTTC.

This chain connects TRBV9 to TRBJ2-3; 8 bases line up with TRBD1. Germline V gives CDR1 SGDLS, CDR2 YYNGEE. The CDR3 extends over 14 amino acids. The V segment lost 3 bases and the J segment 4 bases; nucleotides outside the gene matches: 4. The CDR3 sequence: CASSAPGQADTQYF. In DNA form, the CDR3 reads TGTGCCAGCAGCGCTCCGGGACAGGCAGATACGCAGTATTTT.

The rearrangement links TRBV6-1 to TRBJ2-1; 7 bases agree with TRBD2. V lost 3 bases to trimming and J lost 12 bases; unmatched junction nucleotides: 5. The CDR3 has 12 residues. Germline CDR1 and CDR2: MNHNS and SASEGT. CDR3 residues: CASSDMGRAQFF. The CDR3 region has the DNA TGTGCCAGCAGTGATATGGGGAGGGCGCAGTTCTTC.

The rearrangement joins TRBV7-2 to TRBJ2-7; D uncertain. Germline CDR1 reads SGHTA; CDR2 reads FQGNSA. CDR3 length: 11 amino acids. Trimming took off 5 bases at V and 0 bases at J, with 2 bases between the two ends. CDR3 loop: CASSNSYEQYF. The CDR3 DNA sequence: TGTGCCAGCAGCAACTCCTACGAGCAGTACTTC.

The gene calls are TRBV7-9 and TRBJ2-7; the D gene is possibly TRBD1 (6 bases). CDR3 size: 14 residues. The germline V gene encodes CDR1 SEHNR and CDR2 FQNEAQ (reference sequence). The V gene lost 6 bases and the J gene lost 2 bases, with 14 bases spanning the gap. This chain's CDR3 is CASRGDNDPYEQYF. DNA for the CDR3: TGTGCCAGCAGGGGGGACAATGACCCCTACGAGCAGTACTTC.

The genes are TRBV9 and TRBJ2-1; 8 nucleotides match TRBD2. Germline loops: CDR1 SGDLS, CDR2 YYNGEE. This CDR3 has 16 amino acids. With V trimmed by 0 bases and J by 6 bases, 8 bases remained unmatched. This CDR3 is CASSVGGREVSNEQFF. The DNA of the CDR3 is TGTGCCAGCAGCGTAGGTGGGCGGGAGGTGAGCAATGAGCAGTTCTTC.

The rearrangement uses TRBV14 and TRBJ2-7, with a weak D call TRBD2 (5 bases). V was clipped by 2 bases and J by 3 bases, with 20 bases between them. Germline values: CDR1 SGHDN, CDR2 FVKESK. This CDR3 has 17 amino acids. The CDR3 region is CASSQLGGVTVLYEQYF. The CDR3 bases are TGTGCCAGCAGCCAATTAGGAGGAGTCACGGTCCTCTACGAGCAGTACTTC.

As regards this clone: This sample includes further DNA sequences coding for the same CDR3. This chain uses TRBV29-1 with TRBJ2-7, with TRBD1 matching over 11 bases. The length of the CDR3 is 14 residues. Germline lookup yields CDR1 SQVTM and CDR2 ANQGSEA. J lost 1 base, V lost 3 bases, and 2 bases had no gene match. CDR3 DNA sequence: TGCAGCGTTGAGGGGGACAGGGGGTCCTACGAGCAGTACTTC. Its translation: CSVEGDRGSYEQYF.

V is TRBV6-5 and J is TRBJ1-4, with TRBD1 as a possible D gene (5 bases). The CDR3 totals 13 residues. Per germline, CDR1 MNHEY and CDR2 SVGAGI. V lost 9 bases, J lost 5 bases, and 13 bases lay in between. For the CDR3, the DNA is TGTGCCAGTAAAGGGACGGCAAATGAAAAACTGTTTTTT. This translates into CASKGTANEKLFF.

For this clone: The sample carries other DNA sequences with the same CDR3. CDR3 sequence reads: CASSLVAGGNEQFF. In nucleotides, the CDR3 is TGTGCCAGCAGCTTAGTAGCGGGAGGAAATGAGCAGTTCTTC. The rearrangement uses TRBV7-9 and TRBJ2-1; TRBD2 matches at 10 bases. The J segment lost 7 bases and the V segment lost 1 base, leaving 1 base of the junction unmatched. The germline CDR1 and CDR2 sequences are SEHNR and FQNEAQ (reference sequence). The CDR3 covers 14 residues.

The chain has TRBV2 and TRBJ2-7; D possibly matches TRBD1 or TRBD2 (5 bases each). The V end was cut by 0 bases, the J end by 4 bases, with 16 bases between. The germline CDR1 and CDR2 sequences are SNHLY and FYNNEI. The CDR3 contains 16 residues. The chain's CDR3 is CASSEAIWGNEYEQYF. CDR3 nucleotide sequence: TGTGCCAGCAGTGAAGCGATATGGGGGAATGAGTACGAGCAGTACTTC.

The chain carries TRBV6-1 and TRBJ1-2; D is ambiguous. The CDR3 runs to 15 residues. Trimming removed 2 bases from V and 2 bases from J, with 12 bases in between. Germline CDR1 and CDR2: MNHNS and SASEGT. The CDR3: CASSEFAPGNYGYTF. The CDR3 DNA reads TGTGCCAGCAGTGAATTCGCCCCGGGGAACTATGGCTACACCTTC.

The chain couples TRBV7-8 to TRBJ1-5, with D uncertain. The CDR3 has 13 amino acids. The ends were cut back, 1 base at V and 7 bases at J, with 8 bases in the middle. CDR1 and CDR2 from the germline V gene are SGHVS and FQNEAQ. DNA of the CDR3: TGTGCCAGCAGCTTAGAGTCGCGACAGCCCCAGCATTTT. Its translation is CASSLESRQPQHF.

The chain links TRBV5-4 to TRBJ2-1, with TRBD2 identical over 12 bases. The trim removed 4 bases at V and 9 bases at J, leaving 8 bases unmatched. Germline V lookup: CDR1 SGHNT, CDR2 YYREEE (reference sequence). The CDR3 is 15 residues long. CDR3 DNA sequence: TGTGCCAGCAGCATCCTAGCGGGAGGGTCGGGTGAGCAGTTCTTC. This encodes CASSILAGGSGEQFF. Using reference TRBV5-4 and TRBJ2-1 for the parts outside the CDR3, the full variable domain is ETGVTQSPTHLIKTRGQQVTLRCSSQSGHNTVSWYQQALGQGPQFIFQYYREEENGRGNFPPRFSGLQFPNYSSELNVNALELDDSALYLCASSILAGGSGEQFFGPGTRLTVL.

This sequence joins TRBV7-8 and TRBJ2-5; 11 bases line up with TRBD2. Germline V gives CDR1 SGHVS, CDR2 FQNEAQ. V trimming: 1 base; J trimming: 5 bases; junction bases outside the gene matches: 12. This CDR3 region has 18 residues. The CDR3 region is CASSLEYGSGRAYETQYF. The CDR3, as DNA: TGTGCCAGCAGCTTAGAGTACGGTAGCGGGAGGGCCTATGAGACCCAGTACTTC.

A note on this clone: The sample contains more than one DNA sequence encoding this CDR3. The chain uses TRBV27 and TRBJ1-1; no clear D. CDR3 length: 15 residues. CDR1 is MNHEY, CDR2 SMNVEV, per germline (reference sequence). The V end lost 3 bases, the J end lost 0 bases, and 11 bases lay between the germline ends. The CDR3, as DNA: TGTGCCAGCAGTTTGTTAGGACGGCTGAACACTGAAGCTTTCTTT. Translation: CASSLLGRLNTEAFF.

The table lists this clone with a count of one. The rearrangement uses TRBV5-5 and TRBJ2-5; D may match TRBD1 or TRBD2 (6 bases each). CDR3 length: 14 residues. CDR1 and CDR2 from the germline V gene are SGHKS and YYEKEE (reference sequence). V was cut by 2 bases and J by 5 bases, with 13 bases left in between. Here the CDR3 reads CASSLVGGDETQYF. CDR3 coding DNA: TGTGCCAGCAGCTTAGTGGGGGGCGACGAGACCCAGTACTTC. Drawing the rest from reference TRBV5-5 and TRBJ2-5, the complete variable domain is DAGVTQSPTHLIKTRGQQVTLRCSPISGHKSVSWYQQVLGQGPQFIFQYYEKEERGRGNFPDRFSARQFPNYSSELNVNALLLGDSALYLCASSLVGGDETQYFGPGTRLLVL.